This TCR beta chain was sequenced for a study of blood T cells in healthy people across ages. Next came a second PCR, run for roughly 7 to 12 cycles, which used a sample-barcoded 5' primer along with a J-beta primer mix. From the 5' RACE reads, TCRdb called clonotypes with MiXCR, one entry per CDR3 protein. The table lists 1.8 million or so distinct CDR3 sequences, roughly two fifths of them singletons, with 20% to 25% in the top ten. Regarding this clonotype: Its antigen is as yet unknown. Just one base apart from a much larger clone, this may be a read error.

Germline-derived CDR1 and CDR2 are SGHDT and YYEEEE. V was shortened by 0 bases and J by 9 bases, with 17 bases between the two germline ends. The CDR3 consists of 15 residues. General study findings and limits: Strong correlation was found linking TCR beta diversity to naive T cell percentage.

The TCR was taken from a human donor in good health. Input material: blood. The chain couples TRBV5-6 to TRBJ2-3; D is undetermined. DNA of the CDR3: TGTGCCAGCAGCTTGGATGACGATCCTAAAGTAACGCAGTATTTT. Its translation is CASSLDDDPKVTQYF.